This T cell receptor (beta chain) was captured by sequencing in a study of breast tumors, draining lymph nodes, adjacent tissues. Findings of the study overall: Data fit most tumor T cells coming from lymph node, expanding in tumor. Tumor TCR diversity was below lymph nodes but above nontumor tissue. Luminal-like breast cancer showed significantly higher tumor–nontumor repertoire similarity than basal-like.

To note about this clonotype: What it binds is not known.

TCRdb re-called the multiplex PCR reads through MiXCR, storing one row per CDR3 protein. The sample lists tens of thousands of distinct CDR3 sequences; 63% were seen once. CDR3 length: 18 amino acids. Germline V gene sequence: CDR1 LNHNV, CDR2 YYDKDF (reference sequence). The J segment lost 5 bases and the V segment lost 2 bases, leaving 11 bases of the junction unmatched. The clonotype comes from a female donor with breast cancer. Some clones in this sample may be carry-over from other donors' samples. This chain links TRBV15 with TRBJ2-7, with 14 bases identical to TRBD2. The source material was breast tumor tissue. In DNA, the CDR3 is TGTGCCACCAGCAGAATGGGGACTAGCGGGAGTGGAATCGACGAGCAGTACTTC. Protein: CATSRMGTSGSGIDEQYF.